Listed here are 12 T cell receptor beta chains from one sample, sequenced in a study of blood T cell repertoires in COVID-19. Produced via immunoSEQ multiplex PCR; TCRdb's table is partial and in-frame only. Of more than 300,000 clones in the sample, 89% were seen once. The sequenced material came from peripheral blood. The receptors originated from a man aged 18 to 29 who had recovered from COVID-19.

CDR3 loop: CASTLAGGGGSGNTIYF. As DNA, the CDR3 is TGCGCCAGCACCTTAGCAGGGGGCGGAGGCTCTGGAAACACCATATATTTT. This chain connects TRBV5-1 to TRBJ1-3; 8 nucleotides line up with TRBD1. With V trimmed by 6 bases and J by 0 bases, 11 bases remained unmatched. Germline CDR1 SGHRS, CDR2 YFSETQ. The CDR3 spans 17 residues.

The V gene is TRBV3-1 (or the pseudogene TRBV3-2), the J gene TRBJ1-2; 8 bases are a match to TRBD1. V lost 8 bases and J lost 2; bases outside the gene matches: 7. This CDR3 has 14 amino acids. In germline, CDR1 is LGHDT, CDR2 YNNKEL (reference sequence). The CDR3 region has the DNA TGTGCCAGCCGACTGGACAGGGAAAACTATGGCTACACCTTC. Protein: CASRLDRENYGYTF.

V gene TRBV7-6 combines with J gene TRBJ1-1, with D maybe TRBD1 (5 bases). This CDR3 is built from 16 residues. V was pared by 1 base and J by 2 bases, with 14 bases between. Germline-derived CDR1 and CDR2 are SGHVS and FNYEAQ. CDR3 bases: TGTGCCAGCAGCTTAGTTCGCGAAGGGGCCAACACTGAAGCTTTCTTT. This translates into CASSLVREGANTEAFF.

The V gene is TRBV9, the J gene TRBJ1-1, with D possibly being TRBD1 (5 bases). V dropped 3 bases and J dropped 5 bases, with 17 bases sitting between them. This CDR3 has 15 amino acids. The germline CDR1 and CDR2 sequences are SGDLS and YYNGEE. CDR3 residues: CASSAGEGRTTEAFF. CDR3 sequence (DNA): TGTGCCAGCAGCGCCGGGGAGGGGAGAACAACTGAAGCTTTCTTT.

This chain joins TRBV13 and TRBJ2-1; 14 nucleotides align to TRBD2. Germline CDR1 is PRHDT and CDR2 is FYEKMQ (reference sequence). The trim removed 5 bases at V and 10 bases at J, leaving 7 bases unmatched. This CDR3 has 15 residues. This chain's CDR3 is CASSKTSGGALEQFF. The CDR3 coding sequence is TGTGCCAGCAGCAAGACTAGCGGGGGGGCCTTGGAGCAGTTCTTC.

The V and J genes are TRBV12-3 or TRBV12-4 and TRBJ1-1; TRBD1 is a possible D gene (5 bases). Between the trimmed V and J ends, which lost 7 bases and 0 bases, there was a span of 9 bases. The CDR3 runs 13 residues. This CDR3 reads CASKAGLNTEAFF. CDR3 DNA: TGTGCCAGCAAGGCAGGGCTGAACACTGAAGCTTTCTTT.

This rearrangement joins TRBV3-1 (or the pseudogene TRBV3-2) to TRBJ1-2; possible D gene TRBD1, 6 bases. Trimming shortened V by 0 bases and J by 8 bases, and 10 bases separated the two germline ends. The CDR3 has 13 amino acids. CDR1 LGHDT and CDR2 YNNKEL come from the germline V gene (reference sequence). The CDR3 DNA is TGTGCCAGCAGCCAAGAAGGGGGAAGAGGCTACACCTTC. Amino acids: CASSQEGGRGYTF.

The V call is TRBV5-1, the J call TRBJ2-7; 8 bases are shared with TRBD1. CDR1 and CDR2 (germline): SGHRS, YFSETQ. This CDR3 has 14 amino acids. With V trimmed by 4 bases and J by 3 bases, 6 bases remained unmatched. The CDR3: CASSTTGGLYEQYF. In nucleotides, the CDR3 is TGCGCCAGCAGCACAACAGGGGGACTCTACGAGCAGTACTTC.

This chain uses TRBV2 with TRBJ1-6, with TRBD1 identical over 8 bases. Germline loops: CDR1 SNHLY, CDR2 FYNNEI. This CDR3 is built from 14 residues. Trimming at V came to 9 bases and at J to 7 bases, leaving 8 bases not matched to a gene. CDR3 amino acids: CASYQGAGNSPLHF. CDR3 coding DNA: TGTGCCAGTTACCAGGGGGCAGGGAATTCACCCCTCCACTTT.

CDR3 DNA sequence: TGTGCCTGGAGTGGTGGGACTAGGGTTTCCACAGATACGCAGTATTTT. Translation gives CAWSGGTRVSTDTQYF. V and J are TRBV30 and TRBJ2-3, with 8 positions matching TRBD2. Unmatched junction bases numbered 8, after V lost 1 base and J lost 2 bases. CDR1 GTSNPN and CDR2 SVGIG come from the germline V gene (reference sequence). This CDR3 is 16 amino acids long.

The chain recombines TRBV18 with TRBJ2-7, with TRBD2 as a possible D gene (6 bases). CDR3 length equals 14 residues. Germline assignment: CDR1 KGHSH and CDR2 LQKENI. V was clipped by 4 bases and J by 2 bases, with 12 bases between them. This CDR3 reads CASSQHPGAYEQYF. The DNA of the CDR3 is TGTGCCAGCTCACAGCATCCGGGGGCCTACGAGCAGTACTTC.

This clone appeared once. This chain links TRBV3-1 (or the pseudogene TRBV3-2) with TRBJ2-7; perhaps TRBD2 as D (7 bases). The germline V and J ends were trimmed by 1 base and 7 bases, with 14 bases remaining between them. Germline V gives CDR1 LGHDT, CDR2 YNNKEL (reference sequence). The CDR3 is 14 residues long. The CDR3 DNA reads TGTGCCAGCAGCCAAGTACGGGGGGCGGATGAGCAGTACTTC. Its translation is CASSQVRGADEQYF.